Below, 8 T cell receptor beta chains from the same sample are listed, as sequenced in a study of T cell repertoires in cytomegalovirus infection (dated by TCRdb to the late 2010s). Sequencer: Illumina HiSeq 1500. The public reads were quality trimmed at Q25 with fastp and then assembled into clones with MiXCR by TCRdb, keeping productive beta chains. Each entry merges the rows of one CDR3 protein and shows their most common DNA and genes. The sample profile shows some 180,000 distinct CDR3 sequences; approximately 9.7% of them were found once. About 4.6% of the sample lies in the top ten. Source material: PBMCs. The source of these receptors is a human donor in good health (CMV status not recorded). Some clones in this sample may be carry-over from other donors' samples.

This clonotype was detected a few times. V usage is TRBV20-1 and J usage is TRBJ1-1, with a weak D call TRBD1 (6 bases). CDR3 size: 13 residues. Germline CDR1 DFQATT, CDR2 SNEGSKA (reference sequence). V lost 5 bases and J 3 bases, leaving 13 bases between the germline ends. CDR3 protein: CSAPGQSDTEAFF. CDR3 DNA: TGCAGTGCTCCTGGACAGTCGGACACTGAAGCTTTCTTT.

The rearrangement joins TRBV12-3 or TRBV12-4 to TRBJ2-5; a possible D gene is TRBD1 (5 bases). The CDR3 has 16 residues. Trimming shortened V by 0 bases and J by 3 bases, and 14 bases separated the two germline ends. For the CDR3, the DNA is TGTGCCAGCAGTTTAGCCGGACAAGCACAAAAAGAGACCCAGTACTTC. It is translated as CASSLAGQAQKETQYF.

This clonotype was counted between two and nine times. The chain uses TRBV28 and TRBJ2-3; D is undetermined. V dropped 6 bases and J dropped 0 bases, with 10 bases sitting between them. This CDR3 region has 14 residues. Germline CDR1 is MDHEN and CDR2 is SYDVKM. This CDR3 is CASRLGKSTDTQYF. CDR3 nucleotide sequence: TGTGCCAGCAGGCTCGGAAAAAGCACAGATACGCAGTATTTT. Full variable domain (missing parts from reference TRBV28 and TRBJ2-3): DVKVTQSSRYLVKRTGEKVFLECVQDMDHENMFWYRQDPGLGLRLIYFSYDVKMKEKGDIPEGYSVSREKKERFSLILESASTNQTSMYLCASRLGKSTDTQYFGPGTRLTVL.

This clonotype was counted many times. V and J are TRBV7-4 and TRBJ2-2, with 8 bases that match TRBD2. Per germline, CDR1 SGHVT and CDR2 SQSDAQ. The CDR3 covers 15 residues. The V and J ends lost 2 bases and 6 bases, in that order; junction bases with no gene match: 5. The CDR3 sequence: CASSLNPGRAGELFF. CDR3 DNA: TGTGCCAGCAGCTTAAATCCCGGGAGGGCCGGGGAGCTGTTTTTT.

This clonotype was observed at least ten times. V is TRBV12-3 or TRBV12-4 and J is TRBJ2-2; 8 nucleotides match TRBD1. The CDR3 runs to 21 residues. V was clipped by 1 base and J by 2 bases; unmatched bases: 18. CDR3 region: CASSLDFGILSTGENTGELFF. The CDR3 DNA sequence: TGTGCCAGCAGTTTAGATTTTGGGATTCTATCGACAGGGGAAAACACCGGGGAGCTGTTTTTT.

The chain joins TRBV7-9 to TRBJ1-3; D is ambiguous. Germline V gives CDR1 SEHNR, CDR2 FQNEAQ (reference sequence). There are 16 residues in the CDR3. V lost 5 bases and J 2 bases, leaving 16 bases between the germline ends. CDR3 sequence: CASSVLTSDPGNTIYF. CDR3 in DNA: TGTGCCAGCAGCGTCCTAACGTCGGACCCTGGAAACACCATATATTTT.

This clonotype showed up many times. This chain uses TRBV11-2 with TRBJ1-1, with TRBD1 matching over 8 bases. Per germline, CDR1 SGHAT and CDR2 FQNNGV. This CDR3 has 16 residues. The J segment lost 5 bases and the V segment lost 4 bases, leaving 12 bases of the junction unmatched. The CDR3 DNA is TGTGCCAGCAGCTCCTATTTTACAGGGGGATGGACTGAAGCTTTCTTT. Translating gives CASSSYFTGGWTEAFF.

This clonotype was observed at least ten times. J is TRBJ2-1 and V is TRBV7-2; D unresolved. The CDR3 consists of 14 residues. Trimming left V 5 bases short and J 0 bases short, with 8 bases between. The germline CDR1 and CDR2 sequences are SGHTA and FQGNSA. The CDR3 DNA is TGTGCCAGCAGCGGCGTTGTCTCCTACAATGAGCAGTTCTTC. Protein sequence: CASSGVVSYNEQFF.